This TCR beta chain was identified during a study of identical twins. Study results and caveats: The degree of excess twin sharing was weaker in beta out-of-frame sequences. Cross-sectional statistical analysis was relied on for the conclusions, without the same donors being followed. Whereas memory repertoires showed no such difference, abundant cord blood beta clonotypes carried fewer insertions.

The table lists this clonotype with a few counts. Antigen unknown. A template switching step contributed a universal primer site, while unique molecular identifiers were present in the cDNA. TCRdb itself ran the 5' RACE reads through MiXCR, one entry per CDR3 protein. The data hold hundreds of thousands of distinct CDR3 sequences, with more than 9% observed a single time. This CDR3 region has 13 residues. V was pared by 3 bases and J by 6 bases, with 11 bases between. These records were also assigned to another study, of yellow fever vaccine responses in identical twins.

The origin of this receptor is a woman between 18 and 29 years old in good health. The chain carries TRBV12-3 or TRBV12-4 and TRBJ1-2; TRBD1 might be the D (6 bases). Input material: PBMCs. The CDR3 is CASSFTGINGYTF. As DNA, the CDR3 is TGTGCCAGCAGTTTCACAGGGATCAATGGCTACACCTTC.